The 3 T cell receptor beta chains below were found in one sample sequenced in a study of shared clonotypes between healthy human individuals (dated by TCRdb to the early 2020s). Libraries were constructed by the immunoSEQ multiplex PCR assay. This immuneACCESS table, as held by TCRdb, lists in-frame sequences with V and J called but not all clones. Of the missing ones, under half trace to an unresolved V gene in checked studies; the others have no known cause. This sample has about 480,000 clones in its table, and 75% to 85% of those were observed once. Under 15% of the sample lies in the top ten. What was sequenced was PBMCs. The receptors were sampled from a woman aged 40 to 50 in good health. Some clones in this sample may be carry-over from other donors' samples.

The CDR3 reads CASLSRWGSSTEAFF. The CDR3 DNA reads TGTGCCAGCTTATCGCGATGGGGCTCGAGCACTGAAGCTTTCTTT. This chain links TRBV27 with TRBJ1-1; TRBD1 is a possible D gene (5 bases). The CDR3 is made up of 15 amino acids. V lost 8 bases and J 4 bases, leaving 20 bases between the germline ends. The V gene's germline CDR1 is MNHEY and CDR2 SMNVEV (reference sequence).

This clone was seen only a few times. Germline and junction disagree at one end, which may indicate a read error. The chain carries TRBV7-7 and TRBJ2-3; 15 positions match TRBD2. Germline V gene lookup returns CDR1 SSHAT and CDR2 FNYEAQ (reference sequence). The CDR3 covers 16 residues. The CDR3: CASSLGLAGGGDTQYF. As DNA, the CDR3 is TGTGCTAGCAGCCTTGGACTAGCGGGAGGGGGAGATACGCAGTATTTT.

The V call is TRBV7-2, the J call TRBJ2-7, with D unclear. With 5 bases removed from V and 1 base from J, the gap between germline ends came to 12 bases. The CDR3 runs 14 residues. CDR1 is SGHTA and CDR2 is FQGNSA in the germline V gene. The CDR3 loop is CASSLLTESYEQYF. The CDR3 bases are TGTGCCAGCAGCCTTCTGACTGAATCCTACGAGCAGTACTTC.